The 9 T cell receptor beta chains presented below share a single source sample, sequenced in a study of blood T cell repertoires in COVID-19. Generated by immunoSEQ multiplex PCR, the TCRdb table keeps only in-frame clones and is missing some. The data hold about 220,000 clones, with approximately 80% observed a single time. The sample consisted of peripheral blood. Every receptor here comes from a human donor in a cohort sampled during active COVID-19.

CDR3 residues: CASSPFQGPSTDTQYF. The CDR3 nucleotides are TGTGCCAGCAGCCCATTTCAGGGCCCTAGCACAGATACGCAGTATTTT. J is TRBJ2-3 and V is TRBV3-1 (or the pseudogene TRBV3-2); weak D call: TRBD1 (5 bases). The CDR3 sequence is 16 residues long. V lost 4 bases, J lost 0 bases, and 14 bases lay in between. Germline CDR1 reads LGHDT; CDR2 reads YNNKEL (reference sequence).

DNA of the CDR3: TGTGCCAGCAGCTCACAGGGGATGAACACTGAAGCTTTCTTT. Translated: CASSSQGMNTEAFF. V usage is TRBV5-6 and J usage is TRBJ1-1, with 7 bases fitting TRBD1. The CDR3 runs to 14 residues. Per germline, CDR1 SGHDT and CDR2 YYEEEE. V gave up 3 bases and J gave up 0 bases; unmatched junction bases: 2.

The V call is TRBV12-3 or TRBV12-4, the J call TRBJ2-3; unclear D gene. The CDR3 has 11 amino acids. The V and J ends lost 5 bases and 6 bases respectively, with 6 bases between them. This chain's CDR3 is CASSPLDTQYF. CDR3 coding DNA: TGTGCCAGCAGTCCTCTCGATACGCAGTATTTT.

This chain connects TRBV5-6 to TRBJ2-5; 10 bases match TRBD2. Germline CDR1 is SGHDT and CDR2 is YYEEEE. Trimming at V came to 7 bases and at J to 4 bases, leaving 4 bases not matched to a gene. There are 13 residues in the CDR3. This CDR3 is CASPTSGRETQYF. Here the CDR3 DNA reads TGTGCCAGCCCGACTAGCGGGCGAGAGACCCAGTACTTC.

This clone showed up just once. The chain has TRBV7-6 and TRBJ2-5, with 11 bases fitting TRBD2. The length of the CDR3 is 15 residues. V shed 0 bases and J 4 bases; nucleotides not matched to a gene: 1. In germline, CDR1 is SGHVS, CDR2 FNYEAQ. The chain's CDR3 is CASSLALAGGETQYF. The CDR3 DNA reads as TGTGCCAGCAGCTTAGCCCTAGCGGGAGGAGAGACCCAGTACTTC. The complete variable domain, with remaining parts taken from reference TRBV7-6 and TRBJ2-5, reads GAGVSQSPRYKVTKRGQDVALRCDPISGHVSLYWYRQALGQGPEFLTYFNYEAQQDKSGLPNDRFSAERPEGSISTLTIQRTEQRDSAMYRCASSLALAGGETQYFGPGTRLLVL.

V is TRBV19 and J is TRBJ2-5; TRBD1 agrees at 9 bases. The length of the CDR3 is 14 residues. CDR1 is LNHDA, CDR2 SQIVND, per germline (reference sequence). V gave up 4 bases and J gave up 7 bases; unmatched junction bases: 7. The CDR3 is CASSRTGERGTQYF. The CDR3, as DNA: TGTGCCAGTAGTAGGACAGGGGAGAGGGGGACCCAGTACTTC.

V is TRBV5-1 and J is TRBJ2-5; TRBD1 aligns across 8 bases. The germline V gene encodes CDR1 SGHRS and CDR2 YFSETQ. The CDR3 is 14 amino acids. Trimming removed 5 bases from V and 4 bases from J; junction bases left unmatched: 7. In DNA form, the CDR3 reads TGCGCCAGCAGTGTTGTTGGACAGGGAGAGACCCAGTACTTC. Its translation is CASSVVGQGETQYF.

Here the CDR3 DNA reads TGTGCCAGCAGCTTGCTCCGGACAGGGGGCTCCTACGAGCAGTACTTC. This gives the protein CASSLLRTGGSYEQYF. The V gene is TRBV5-4, the J gene TRBJ2-7, with TRBD1 identical over 10 bases. CDR1 SGHNT and CDR2 YYREEE come from the germline V gene (reference sequence). V lost 1 base and J lost 0; bases outside the gene matches: 4. The CDR3 length is 16 residues.

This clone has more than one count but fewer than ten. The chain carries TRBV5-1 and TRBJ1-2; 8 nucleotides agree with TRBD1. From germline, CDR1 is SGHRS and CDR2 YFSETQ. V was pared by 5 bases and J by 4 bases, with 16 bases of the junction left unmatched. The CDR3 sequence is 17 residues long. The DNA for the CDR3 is TGCGCCAGCAGGGCCGGGACAGGCCCCAGGTTTTCCTATGGCTACACCTTC. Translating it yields CASRAGTGPRFSYGYTF.